These T cell receptor beta chains were read from a single sample in a study of blood T cell repertoires in COVID-19. The table came from immunoSEQ multiplex PCR; TCRdb's copy has only in-frame clones and leaves some out. The sample holds 100,000 to 150,000 clones, 86% seen once. Sequencing was carried out using peripheral blood. Every receptor here comes from a human donor in a cohort sampled during active COVID-19. Both conserved end residues are part of each CDR3. The D gene is left open where the match is weak. A clone size is listed for some rows: how often the clone was seen (once, few, many), or a class if it is expanded.

CDR3aa	CDR3nt	abundance	len	d_gene	v_gene	j_gene
CASSFRRSDTQYF	TGTGCCAGCAGTTTTAGGCGGTCAGATACGCAGTATTTT	.	13	.	TRBV12-3/TRBV12-4	TRBJ2-3
CASSVEASATDTQYF	TGTGCCAGCAGCGTAGAGGCTAGCGCCACAGATACGCAGTATTTT	.	15	.	TRBV9	TRBJ2-3
CASTGVQFSKPQHF	TGTGCCAGCACAGGGGTCCAATTCTCCAAGCCCCAGCATTTT	once	14	TRBD1	TRBV19	TRBJ1-5
CSVRTGSNSGNTIYF	TGCAGCGTCAGGACAGGGTCCAACTCTGGAAACACCATATATTTT	few	15	TRBD1	TRBV29-1	TRBJ1-3
CASSPPWTKEQYF	TGTGCCAGCAGCCCGCCTTGGACTAAAGAGCAGTACTTC	.	13	.	TRBV3-1/TRBV3-2	TRBJ2-7
CASSIIAGGEFGPYEQYF	TGTGCCAGCAGCATAATAGCGGGAGGGGAATTCGGCCCCTACGAGCAGTACTTC	once	18	TRBD2	TRBV7-8	TRBJ2-7
CASSRNGLAGPETQYF	TGTGCCAGCAGCCGGAACGGACTAGCGGGACCAGAGACCCAGTACTTC	.	16	TRBD2	TRBV7-2	TRBJ2-5
CASKKDRGAYNEQFF	TGTGCCAGCAAAAAGGACAGGGGGGCCTACAATGAGCAGTTCTTC	.	15	TRBD1	TRBV2	TRBJ2-1
CASSRAQDTGGEQFF	TGTGCCAGCAGTCGGGCCCAGGACACCGGCGGTGAGCAGTTCTTC	few	15	.	TRBV2	TRBJ2-1
CASSIQGAYEQYF	TGCGCCAGCAGCATACAGGGGGCCTACGAGCAGTACTTC	.	13	TRBD1	TRBV4-1	TRBJ2-7
CASSLRLEAFF	TGTGCCAGCAGTTTGCGCCTGGAAGCTTTCTTT	few	11	.	TRBV12-3/TRBV12-4	TRBJ1-1
CATSDPLEETQYF	TGTGCCACCAGTGACCCTCTAGAAGAGACCCAGTACTTC	.	13	.	TRBV24-1	TRBJ2-5
CASSTSDWNEQFF	TGTGCCAGCAGCACCTCGGACTGGAATGAGCAGTTCTTC	.	13	.	TRBV9	TRBJ2-1
CASSARTGTGETQYF	TGTGCCAGCAGTGCACGGACAGGGACGGGAGAGACCCAGTACTTC	.	15	TRBD1	TRBV25-1	TRBJ2-5
CASSQDNQRDEQFF	TGCGCCAGCAGCCAAGATAACCAGCGGGATGAGCAGTTCTTC	.	14	.	TRBV4-1	TRBJ2-1
CASSPLAGAAGRYNEQFF	TGTGCCAGCTCACCGTTAGCGGGAGCAGCCGGGCGCTACAATGAGCAGTTCTTC	.	18	TRBD2	TRBV18	TRBJ2-1
CASSQDLNSNYGYTF	TGCGCCAGCAGCCAAGATCTAAACAGCAACTATGGCTACACCTTC	few	15	.	TRBV4-1	TRBJ1-2
CASSLAHGGQETQYF	TGCGCCAGCAGCTTGGCCCACGGGGGCCAAGAGACCCAGTACTTC	.	15	.	TRBV5-1	TRBJ2-5
CASSLTGETQYF	TGTGCCAGCAGCTTGACTGGAGAGACCCAGTACTTC	.	12	.	TRBV5-6	TRBJ2-5
CASSLTALAGVNNEQFF	TGCGCCAGCAGCTTAACTGCACTAGCGGGAGTGAATAATGAGCAGTTCTTC	.	17	TRBD2	TRBV5-1	TRBJ2-1
CASSKGGEPYEQYF	TGTGCCAGCAGCAAGGGAGGAGAACCCTACGAGCAGTACTTC	.	14	.	TRBV6-5	TRBJ2-7
CATSTRTSGNTGELFF	TGTGCCACCAGCACGCGGACTAGCGGGAACACCGGGGAGCTGTTTTTT	.	16	TRBD2	TRBV15	TRBJ2-2
CASSPWRGGLNTEAFF	TGCGCCAGCAGCCCCTGGCGGGGGGGCCTGAACACTGAAGCTTTCTTT	.	16	.	TRBV4-1	TRBJ1-1
CATRGVAGTAMTQYF	TGTGCCACCCGCGGGGTAGCGGGAACCGCCATGACCCAGTACTTC	.	15	TRBD2	TRBV19	TRBJ2-5
CASSSSQPPYNEQFF	TGTGCCAGTAGTTCTAGCCAACCCCCCTACAATGAGCAGTTCTTC	.	15	.	TRBV19	TRBJ2-1
CAWTPAGGPRDTQYF	TGTGCCTGGACTCCCGCGGGAGGGCCTAGGGATACGCAGTATTTT	.	15	TRBD2	TRBV30	TRBJ2-3
CAWSSGGRQPQHF	TGTGCCTGGAGTTCGGGGGGGAGACAGCCCCAGCATTTT	.	13	.	TRBV30	TRBJ1-5
CASSLAGGLYNEQFF	TGTGCCAGCAGTTTAGCGGGAGGTTTGTACAATGAGCAGTTCTTC	.	15	TRBD2	TRBV6-5	TRBJ2-1
CAIRPGQGSSSGANVLTF	TGTGCCATCAGACCGGGACAGGGTTCCAGCTCTGGGGCCAACGTCCTGACTTTC	once	18	TRBD1	TRBV10-3	TRBJ2-6
CASSQESVTPYEQYF	TGCGCCAGCAGCCAAGAGTCGGTAACTCCCTACGAGCAGTACTTC	.	15	.	TRBV4-1	TRBJ2-7
CASSPGGGRSYEQYF	TGCGCCAGCAGTCCCGGGGGCGGGAGGTCCTACGAGCAGTACTTC	.	15	TRBD2	TRBV4-1	TRBJ2-7
CAWSVHPNNEQFF	TGTGCCTGGAGTGTACACCCAAACAATGAGCAGTTCTTC	.	13	.	TRBV30	TRBJ2-1
CASSSPGLAVDEQFF	TGTGCCAGTAGTAGCCCGGGACTAGCGGTGGATGAGCAGTTCTTC	.	15	TRBD2	TRBV19	TRBJ2-1
CASSLGQGRSEAFF	TGTGCCAGCAGCTTAGGACAGGGGAGATCTGAAGCTTTCTTT	.	14	TRBD1	TRBV7-2	TRBJ1-1
CASSEALIPGGGNIQYF	TGTGCCAGCAGTGAAGCGCTTATTCCAGGGGGCGGAAACATTCAGTACTTC	.	17	TRBD1	TRBV6-1	TRBJ2-4
CASSLTGPGYEQYF	TGTGCCAGCAGTCTAACAGGGCCGGGCTACGAGCAGTACTTC	.	14	.	TRBV6-5	TRBJ2-7
CASGPTGYGYTF	TGTGCCAGCGGTCCCACAGGGTACGGCTACACCTTC	.	12	.	TRBV6-5	TRBJ1-2
CASSVAGNTEAFF	TGTGCCAGCAGCGTAGCGGGGAACACTGAAGCTTTCTTT	.	13	.	TRBV9	TRBJ1-1
CASSPPGLAIQETQYF	TGTGCCAGCTCCCCCCCGGGACTAGCCATCCAAGAGACCCAGTACTTC	once	16	TRBD2	TRBV18	TRBJ2-5
CASSQSGIGTGELFF	TGTGCCAGCAGCCAAAGCGGGATAGGCACCGGGGAGCTGTTTTTT	.	15	TRBD2	TRBV27	TRBJ2-2
CASRDNMNTEAFF	TGCGCCAGCAGGGACAACATGAACACTGAAGCTTTCTTT	few	13	.	TRBV10-1	TRBJ1-1
CASNPGDREQYF	TGTGCCAGCAATCCCGGGGACAGGGAGCAGTACTTC	few	12	TRBD1	TRBV2	TRBJ2-7
CASSHPGNQPQHF	TGCGCCAGCAGCCACCCCGGCAATCAGCCCCAGCATTTT	.	13	.	TRBV4-1	TRBJ1-5
CASSPTGTVYSYEQYF	TGTGCCAGCTCACCTACCGGGACAGTCTACTCCTACGAGCAGTACTTC	.	16	TRBD1	TRBV18	TRBJ2-7
CASSFRDTGELFF	TGTGCCAGCAGTTTTCGTGACACCGGGGAGCTGTTTTTT	.	13	.	TRBV12-3/TRBV12-4	TRBJ2-2